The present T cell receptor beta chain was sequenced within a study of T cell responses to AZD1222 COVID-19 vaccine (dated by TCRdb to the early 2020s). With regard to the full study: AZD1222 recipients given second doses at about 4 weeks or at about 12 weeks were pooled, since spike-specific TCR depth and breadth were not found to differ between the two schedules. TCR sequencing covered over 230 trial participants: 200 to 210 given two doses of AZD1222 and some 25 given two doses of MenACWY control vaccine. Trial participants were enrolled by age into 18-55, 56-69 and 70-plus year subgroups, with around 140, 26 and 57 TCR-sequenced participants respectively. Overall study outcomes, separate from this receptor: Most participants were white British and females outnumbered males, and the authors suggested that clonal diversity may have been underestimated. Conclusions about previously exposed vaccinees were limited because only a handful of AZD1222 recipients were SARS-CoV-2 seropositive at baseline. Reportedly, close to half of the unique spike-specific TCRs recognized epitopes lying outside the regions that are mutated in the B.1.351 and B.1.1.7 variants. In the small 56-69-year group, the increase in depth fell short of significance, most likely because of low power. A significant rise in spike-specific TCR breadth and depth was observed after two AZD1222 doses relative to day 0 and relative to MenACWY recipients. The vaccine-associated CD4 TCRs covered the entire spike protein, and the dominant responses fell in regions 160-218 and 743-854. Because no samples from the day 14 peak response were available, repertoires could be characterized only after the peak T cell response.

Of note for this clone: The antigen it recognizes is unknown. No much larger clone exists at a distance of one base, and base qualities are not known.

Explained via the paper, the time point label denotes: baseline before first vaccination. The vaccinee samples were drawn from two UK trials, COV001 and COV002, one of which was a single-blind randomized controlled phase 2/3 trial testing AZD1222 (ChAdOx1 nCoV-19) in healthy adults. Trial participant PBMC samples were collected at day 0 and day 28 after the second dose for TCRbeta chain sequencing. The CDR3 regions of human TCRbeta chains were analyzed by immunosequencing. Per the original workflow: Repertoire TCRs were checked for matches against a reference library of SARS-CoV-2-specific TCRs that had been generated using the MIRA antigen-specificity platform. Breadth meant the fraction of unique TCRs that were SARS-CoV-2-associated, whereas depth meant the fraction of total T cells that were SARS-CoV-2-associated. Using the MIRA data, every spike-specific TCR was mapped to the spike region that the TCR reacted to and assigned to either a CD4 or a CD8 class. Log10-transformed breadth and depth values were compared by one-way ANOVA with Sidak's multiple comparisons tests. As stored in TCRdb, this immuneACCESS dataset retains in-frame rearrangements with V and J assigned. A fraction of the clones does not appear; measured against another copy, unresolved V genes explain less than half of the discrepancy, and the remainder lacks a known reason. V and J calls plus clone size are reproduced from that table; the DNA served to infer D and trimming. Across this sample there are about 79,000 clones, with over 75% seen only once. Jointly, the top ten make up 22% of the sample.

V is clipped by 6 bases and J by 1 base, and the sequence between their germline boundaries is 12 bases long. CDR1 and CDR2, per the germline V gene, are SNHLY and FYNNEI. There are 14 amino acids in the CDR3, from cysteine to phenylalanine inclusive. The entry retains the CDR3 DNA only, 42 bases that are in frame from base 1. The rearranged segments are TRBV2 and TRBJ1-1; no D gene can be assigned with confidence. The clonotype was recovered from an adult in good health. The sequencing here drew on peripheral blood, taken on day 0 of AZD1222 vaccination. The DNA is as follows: TGTGCCAGCAGACCTTATATTTCGAACACTGAAGCTTTCTTT. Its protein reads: CASRPYISNTEAFF.